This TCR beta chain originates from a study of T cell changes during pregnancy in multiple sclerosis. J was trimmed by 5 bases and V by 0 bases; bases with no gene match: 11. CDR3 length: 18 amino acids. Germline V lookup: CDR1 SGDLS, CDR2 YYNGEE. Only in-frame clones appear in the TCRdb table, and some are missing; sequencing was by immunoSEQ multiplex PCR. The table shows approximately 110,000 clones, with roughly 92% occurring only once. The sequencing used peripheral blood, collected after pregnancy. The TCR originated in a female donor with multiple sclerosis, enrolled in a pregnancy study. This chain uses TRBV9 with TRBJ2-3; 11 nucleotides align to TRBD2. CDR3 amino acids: CASSVDLLSGGAGDTQYF. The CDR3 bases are TGTGCCAGCAGCGTAGACTTGCTTAGCGGGGGGGCGGGAGATACGCAGTATTTT.